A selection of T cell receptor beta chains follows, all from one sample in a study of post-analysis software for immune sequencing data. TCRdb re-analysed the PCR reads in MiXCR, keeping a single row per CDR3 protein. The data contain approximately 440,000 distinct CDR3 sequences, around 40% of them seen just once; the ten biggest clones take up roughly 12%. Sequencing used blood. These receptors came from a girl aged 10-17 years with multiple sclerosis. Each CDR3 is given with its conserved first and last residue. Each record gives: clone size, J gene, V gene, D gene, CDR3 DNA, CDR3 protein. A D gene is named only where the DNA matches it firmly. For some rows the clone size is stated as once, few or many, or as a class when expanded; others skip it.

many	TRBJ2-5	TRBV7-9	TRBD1	TGTGCCAGCAGCACAGGGGAAGAGACCCAGTACTTC	CASSTGEETQYF
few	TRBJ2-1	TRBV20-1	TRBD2	TGCAGTGCTAGAGCCCTAGCGGGAGCCCTTGAGCAGTTCTTC	CSARALAGALEQFF
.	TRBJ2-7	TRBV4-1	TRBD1	TGCGCCAGCAGCCCCTTAGGGACAGGGGGCCACGAGCAGTACTTC	CASSPLGTGGHEQYF
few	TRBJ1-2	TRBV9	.	TGTGCCAGCAGCGTAGAACTTCACACAGACTATGGCTACACCTTC	CASSVELHTDYGYTF
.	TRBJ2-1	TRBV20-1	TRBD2	TGCAGTGCTGGGGCTAGCGGGGTAGATGAGCAGTTCTTC	CSAGASGVDEQFF
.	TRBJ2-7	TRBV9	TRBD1	TGTGCCAGCAGCTTTTCCGGACAGGGAATGCACGAGCAGTACTTC	CASSFSGQGMHEQYF
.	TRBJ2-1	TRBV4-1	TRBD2	TGCGCCAGCAGCCCAGATTGGGGGGGCAATGAGCAGTTCTTC	CASSPDWGGNEQFF
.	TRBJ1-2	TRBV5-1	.	TGCGCCAGCAGCCCCCGATTGGGTAACTATGGCTACACCTTC	CASSPRLGNYGYTF
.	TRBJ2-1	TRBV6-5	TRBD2	TGTGCCTGCAGTTACCTAGCGGGAAACAATGAGCAGTTCTTC	CACSYLAGNNEQFF
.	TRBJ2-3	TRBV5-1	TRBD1	TGCGCCAGCAGCCCCGACAGGGGGCCCGCGCCTAGCACAGATACGCAGTATTTT	CASSPDRGPAPSTDTQYF
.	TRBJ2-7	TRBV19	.	TGTGCCAGTAGTATTCAACAGGGCTACGAGCAGTACTTC	CASSIQQGYEQYF
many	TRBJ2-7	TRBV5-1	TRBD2	TGTGCCAGCAGCCTGACTAGCGGGACCTACGAGCAGTACTTC	CASSLTSGTYEQYF
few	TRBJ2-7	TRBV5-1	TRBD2	TGCGCCAGCAGCATTTCCGGGACTAGCGAGTCCTACGAGCAGTACTTC	CASSISGTSESYEQYF
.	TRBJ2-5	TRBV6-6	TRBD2	TGTGCCAGCAGTTACTCTGAATTGATTAGCGGGCAAGAGACCCAGTACTTC	CASSYSELISGQETQYF
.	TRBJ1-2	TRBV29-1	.	TGCAGCGTCGGCAGCGGTCTCTATGGCTACACCTTC	CSVGSGLYGYTF
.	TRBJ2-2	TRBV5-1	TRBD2	TGCGCCAGCAAGCCCCTAGCGGGAGACGGGGAGCTGTTTTTT	CASKPLAGDGELFF
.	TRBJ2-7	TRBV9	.	TGTGCCAGCAGCGTATCCGGGGAGCAGAGTTACGAGCAGTACTTC	CASSVSGEQSYEQYF
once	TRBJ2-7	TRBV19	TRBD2	TGTGCCAGTAGTGCGGGACTAGCGGGTTTTCCCTACGAGCAGTACTTC	CASSAGLAGFPYEQYF
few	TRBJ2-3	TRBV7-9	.	TGTGCCAGCAGCGGAGGAAAAAGGGCATTTACGCAGTATTTT	CASSGGKRAFTQYF
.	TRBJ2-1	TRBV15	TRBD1	TGTGCCACCAGCAGAGATTGGGACAGGGTAGTGAATGAGCAGTTCTTC	CATSRDWDRVVNEQFF
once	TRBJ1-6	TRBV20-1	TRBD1	TGCAGTGCTAGAGCCAAGACAGGGGAAAATAATTCATCCCTCCACTTT	CSARAKTGENNSSLHF
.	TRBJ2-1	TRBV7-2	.	TGTGCCAGCAGCTTACCGGGCTGGAACAATGAGCAGTTCTTC	CASSLPGWNNEQFF
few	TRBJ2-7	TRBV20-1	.	TGCAGTGCTAGAAATGACCTAGACGAGCAGTACTTC	CSARNDLDEQYF
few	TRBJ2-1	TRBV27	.	TGTGCCAGCAGTTGGGGGTACAGGTTGAATGAGCAGTTCTTC	CASSWGYRLNEQFF
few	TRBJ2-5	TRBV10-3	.	TGTGCCATCAGTGGGACAGCCCAAGAGACCCAGTACTTC	CAISGTAQETQYF
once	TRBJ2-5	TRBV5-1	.	TGCGCCAGCAGCTCACAGTACCAAGAGACCCGGTACTTC	CASSSQYQETRYF
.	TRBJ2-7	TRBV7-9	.	TGTGCCAGCAGCTCAAGGACAGCGCCTTCCTACGAGCAGTACTTC	CASSSRTAPSYEQYF
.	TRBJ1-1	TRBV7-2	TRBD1	TGTGCCAGCAGCTCCGACAGGGGGGCTGAAGCTTTCTTT	CASSSDRGAEAFF
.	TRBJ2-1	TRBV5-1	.	TGCGCCAGCAGCTTGACCAGATACAATGAGCAGTTCTTC	CASSLTRYNEQFF
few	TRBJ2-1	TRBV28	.	TGTGCCAGCAGTGAGAAAGGGAAGGGCTCCTACAATGAGCAGTTCTTC	CASSEKGKGSYNEQFF
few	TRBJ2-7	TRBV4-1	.	TGCGCCAGCAGCCTAACCCCCGGGGCTAACAACTACGAGCAGTACTTC	CASSLTPGANNYEQYF
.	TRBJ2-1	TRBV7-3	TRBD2	TGTGCCAGCAGCTTAGGGGGGCGGGAGGCGACTAAGTACAATGAGCAGTTCTTC	CASSLGGREATKYNEQFF
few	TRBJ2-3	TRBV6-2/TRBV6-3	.	TGTGCCAGCAGTCTCCGGAAGCCTAGATCCACAGATACGCAGTATTTT	CASSLRKPRSTDTQYF
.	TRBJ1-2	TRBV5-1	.	TGCGCCAGCAGACGAGATCCTAACTATGGCTACACCTTC	CASRRDPNYGYTF
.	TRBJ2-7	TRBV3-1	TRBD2	TGTGCCAGCAGCCAAGGAAGCGGGATGGGCTACGAGCAGTACTTC	CASSQGSGMGYEQYF
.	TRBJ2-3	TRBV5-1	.	TGCGCCAGCAGCTTGGCGACCGGGACGGCTAGCACAGATACGCAGTATTTT	CASSLATGTASTDTQYF
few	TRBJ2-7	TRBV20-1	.	TGCAGTGCTAGGCCTCTTACGGGAAACGAGTACGAGCAGTACTTC	CSARPLTGNEYEQYF
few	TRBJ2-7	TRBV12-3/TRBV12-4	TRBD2	TGTGCCAGCAGTTTAACGGCGAGGACTAGCGGGAGGCCTCTCACCTACGAGCAGTACTTC	CASSLTARTSGRPLTYEQYF
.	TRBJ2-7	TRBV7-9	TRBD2	TGTGCCAGCAGCTCCCCTAGCGGGAGGGCCTTCTACGAGCAGTACTTC	CASSSPSGRAFYEQYF
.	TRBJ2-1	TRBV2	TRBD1	TGTGCCAGCAGCGTGGACAGGGAGCAGTTCTTC	CASSVDREQFF
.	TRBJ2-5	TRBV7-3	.	TGTGCCAGCAGCTTATCAGGGACAACCTTCCAAGAGACCCAGTACTTC	CASSLSGTTFQETQYF
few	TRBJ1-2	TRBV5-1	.	TGCGCCAGCAGCTTCGGGACGCCTAACTTCGGCTACACCTTC	CASSFGTPNFGYTF
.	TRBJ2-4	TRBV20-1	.	TGCAGTGCTAGATCAGGGTCATGGGACATTCAGTACTTC	CSARSGSWDIQYF
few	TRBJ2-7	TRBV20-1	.	TGCAGTGCTAGCGACCCGGTCGCCTACGAGCAGTACTTC	CSASDPVAYEQYF
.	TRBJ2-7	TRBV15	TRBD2	TGTGCCACCAGCGGGAGACTAGCGGGGGCCTACGAGCAGTACTTC	CATSGRLAGAYEQYF
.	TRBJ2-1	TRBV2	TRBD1	TGTGCCAGCAGGGGACAGGCCACCTACAATGAGCAGTTCTTC	CASRGQATYNEQFF
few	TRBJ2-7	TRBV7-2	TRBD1	TGTGCCAGCAGCTCCCGGGACAGGGGCTACTACGAGCAGTACTTC	CASSSRDRGYYEQYF
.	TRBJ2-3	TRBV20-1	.	TGCAGTGCTAAACTAGCAGGAGTGAGAGATACGCAGTATTTT	CSAKLAGVRDTQYF
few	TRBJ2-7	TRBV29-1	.	TGCAGCGTTCTCAGGGGGGCCTACTACGAGCAGTACTTC	CSVLRGAYYEQYF
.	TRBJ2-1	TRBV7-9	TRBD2	TGTGCCAGCAGCTTGGGACTAGCGGACTGGAATGAGCAGTTCTTC	CASSLGLADWNEQFF
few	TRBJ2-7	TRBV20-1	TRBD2	TGCAGTGCTAATGGCGAGGCGGGAGGGCAGTACGAGCAGTACTTC	CSANGEAGGQYEQYF
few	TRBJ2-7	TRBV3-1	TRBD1	TGTGCCAGCAGCCAAGGGGGAGCAGGGGGCGAGCAGTACTTC	CASSQGGAGGEQYF
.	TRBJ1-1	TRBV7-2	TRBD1	TGTGCCAGCAGCTCCCACAGGGGTGGGACTGAAGCTTTCTTT	CASSSHRGGTEAFF